Below are 8 T cell receptor delta chains sequenced from a single sample in a study of delta chains in infants with herpesvirus infections. Gamma-chain- and delta-chain-specific primers converted PBMC RNA into TCR cDNA. TCRdb used CATT to re-call clones from the RT-PCR reads. The sample gives 600 to 850 delta-chain clones, around a third of which show up once; more than 35% is in the top ten. The input for sequencing was peripheral blood, taken at time point 2 of longitudinal follow-up. These receptors were taken from a human donor who was a Ugandan infant, either HIV-exposed or HIV-unexposed (not recorded which).

Concerning this clone itself: Given a far larger clone just one base away, this is likely a sequencing read error. The same CDR3 arises from other DNA sequences in this sample as well. The chain carries TRAV38-2/DV8 and TRDJ1, with 8 bases matching TRDD3. J lost 1 base, V lost 0 bases, and 14 bases had no gene match. Looked up from germline, CDR1 is TSESDYY and CDR2 is QEAYKQQN. CDR3 length: 19 amino acids. CDR3 sequence: CAYRSAYGNLGEFTDKLIF. CDR3 nucleotides: TGTGCTTATAGGAGCGCGTATGGAAACCTGGGGGAATTCACCGATAAACTCATCTTT.

As for this clone: A far larger clone is one nucleotide away, so this likely arose from a read error. This chain links TRDV1 with TRDJ1; the D gene is possibly TRDD3 (10 bases). CDR1 is TSWWSYY, CDR2 QGS, per germline. V lost 2 bases, J lost 0 bases, and 37 bases lay in between. The CDR3 is made up of 24 amino acids. CDR3 bases: TGTGCTCTTGGGGAATCGGCCTTCCTACCGTCTTACGACTGGGGGATCACCTACACCGATAAACTCATCTTT. The encoded protein is CALGESAFLPSYDWGITYTDKLIF.

This clone is large (0.1 to 1%) within its sample. The chain uses TRDV3 and TRDJ1, with 11 positions matching TRDD3. The germline V gene encodes CDR1 TVYSNPD and CDR2 GDNSRS (reference sequence). This CDR3 comprises 25 residues. V shed 0 bases, J shed 0 bases, and the junction held 33 bases outside the gene matches. The CDR3 DNA follows: TGTGCCTTTAGAGAGTCTATAACACCTTCCTACGAGTACTGGGGGATAAGAGGGTACACCGATAAACTCATCTTT. This gives the protein CAFRESITPSYEYWGIRGYTDKLIF.

With regard to this clone: The TCRdb protein comes from a much larger clone and disagrees with this DNA's translation at residue 11, likely due to a read error; the protein given here is derived from the DNA. This sequence joins TRDV2 and TRDJ1, with 12 bases identical to TRDD3. The CDR3 runs 17 residues. Germline CDR1 reads GEAIGNYY; CDR2 reads EKD. V lost 3 bases, J lost 3 bases, and 10 bases stayed unmatched. The CDR3: CACDSRTGGYWSDKLIF. The CDR3 nucleotides are TGTGCCTGTGACTCCCGTACTGGGGGATACTGGTCCGATAAACTCATCTTT.

This clone is deemed medium-sized. Additional DNA sequences in this sample encode the identical CDR3. The rearrangement joins TRDV1 to TRDJ1, with unresolved D. CDR1 and CDR2 (germline): TSWWSYY, QGS. Trimming took 5 bases from V and 7 from J, leaving 32 bases between them. The CDR3 extends over 19 amino acids. The DNA for the CDR3 is TGTGCTCTTGGGTCCCTCTTTGAGTGGAGGTACTCCAAGGGTTCTAAACTCATCTTT. Residues: CALGSLFEWRYSKGSKLIF.

Worth noting for this clone: A much more abundant neighbour one base away suggests this may be a read error. The chain carries TRDV1 and TRDJ1, with 7 bases that match TRDD3. This CDR3 contains 26 residues. V lost 2 bases to trimming and J lost 2 bases; unmatched junction nucleotides: 38. Germline V gene sequence: CDR1 TSWWSYY, CDR2 QGS. The CDR3 DNA is TGTGCTCTTGGGGAAAAACTCCGATCGGGGGAATCGTTCTGTGGACTGGGGACTGCTGAAACCGATAAACTCATCTTT. Translation gives CALGEKLRSGESFCGLGTAETDKLIF.

This clone is large within its sample. This chain joins TRDV3 and TRDJ2; 9 bases agree with TRDD3. The V and J ends lost 5 bases and 2 bases, in that order; junction bases with no gene match: 9. The V gene's germline CDR1 is TVYSNPD and CDR2 GDNSRS (reference sequence). CDR3 length: 15 amino acids. The CDR3 DNA reads as TGTGCCCTTACTGGGGGAGACTTATTGACAGCACAACTCTTCTTT. Protein product: CALTGGDLLTAQLFF. Supplemented by reference TRDV3 and TRDJ2, the full variable domain reads CDKVTQSSPDQTVASGSEVVLLCTYDTVYSNPDLFWYRIRPDYSFQFVFYGDNSRSEGADFTQGRFSVKHILTQKAFHLVISPVRTEDSATYYCALTGGDLLTAQLFFGKGTQLIVEP.

Comments on this clone: A far larger clone is a single base away, which makes a read error likely. This chain joins TRDV1 and TRDJ1; 10 bases line up with TRDD3. The V gene end was trimmed by 1 base and the J gene end by 0 bases; junction bases not matched to a gene: 35. The germline CDR1 and CDR2 sequences are TSWWSYY and QGS. This CDR3 is built from 27 residues. The DNA for the CDR3 is TGTGCTCTTGGGGAACCCTTTTCCCCTGGAACTCTTTGGTTTTTCTTACTGGGGGATCCGCACACCGATAAACTCATCTTT. Translation gives CALGEPFSPGTLWFFLLGDPHTDKLIF.